These 8 T cell receptor beta chains were all obtained from the same sample, sequenced in a study of shared clonotypes between healthy human individuals. The repertoire was sequenced with immunoSEQ multiplex PCR; TCRdb's copy has only in-frame clones and lacks some. The table lists around 2.5 million clones, roughly 93% of them singletons. The sequenced sample consisted of naive CD4+ T cells from PBMCs. Subset given: CD45RA+ positively selected. The receptors shown here come from a man in his late teens or twenties in good health. Some clones in this sample may be carry-over from other donors' samples.

The V and J genes are TRBV7-2 and TRBJ2-1, with 9 bases lining up with TRBD2. The V gene's germline CDR1 is SGHTA and CDR2 FQGNSA. The J segment lost 7 bases and the V segment lost 1 base, leaving 5 bases of the junction unmatched. The CDR3 extends over 15 amino acids. CDR3 sequence: CASSLGSGRTNEQFF. In nucleotides, the CDR3 is TGTGCCAGCAGCTTAGGTAGCGGGAGAACGAATGAGCAGTTCTTC.

The chain employs TRBV27 and TRBJ1-4, with D possibly being TRBD1 (5 bases). Trimming cost V 4 bases and J 7 bases, with 10 bases left between them. The CDR3 covers 13 residues. Germline V gene sequence: CDR1 MNHEY, CDR2 SMNVEV (reference sequence). CDR3 sequence reads: CASSSREGEKLFF. The DNA for the CDR3 is TGTGCCAGCAGTTCCAGGGAGGGTGAAAAACTGTTTTTT.

The genes are TRBV6-5 and TRBJ1-2; no reliable D call. Trimming shortened V by 2 bases and J by 5 bases, and 9 bases separated the two germline ends. The CDR3 totals 13 residues. Germline CDR1 MNHEY, CDR2 SVGAGI. Here the CDR3 DNA reads TGTGCCAGCAGTTACCGGCCTGGTTATGGCTACACCTTC. This sequence encodes CASSYRPGYGYTF.

The J gene is TRBJ2-2, the V gene TRBV11-2, with D possibly being TRBD1 (6 bases). The CDR3 length is 14 residues. V was clipped by 4 bases and J by 7 bases, with 13 bases between them. Germline V CDR1 and CDR2: SGHAT, FQNNGV. CDR3 sequence (DNA): TGTGCCAGCAGCTCAGCAGGGGCAATCGGGGAGCTGTTTTTT. Translated: CASSSAGAIGELFF.

This clone has a single count. V usage is TRBV28 and J usage is TRBJ2-3; no clear D. The ends were cut back, 5 bases at V and 6 bases at J, with 15 bases in the middle. This CDR3 has 14 residues. CDR1 and CDR2 (germline): MDHEN, SYDVKM. The CDR3 coding sequence is TGTGCCAGCAGTCTCAGCAGTAGGTCCGATACGCAGTATTTT. Translated: CASSLSSRSDTQYF.

In its sample, this clone was seen a few times. The sample contains more than one DNA sequence encoding this CDR3. V gene TRBV28 combines with J gene TRBJ1-5; no definite D call. This CDR3 has 11 residues. V was cut by 8 bases and J by 2 bases, with 4 bases left in between. From germline, CDR1 is MDHEN and CDR2 SYDVKM. The CDR3 nucleotides read TGTGCCAGCGCAGGCAATCAGCCCCAGCATTTT. Protein sequence: CASAGNQPQHF.

The chain recombines TRBV5-6 with TRBJ1-4; perhaps TRBD1 as D (5 bases). Trimming took off 4 bases at V and 0 bases at J, with 10 bases between the two ends. CDR1 SGHDT and CDR2 YYEEEE come from the germline V gene. This CDR3 spans 15 amino acids. The chain's CDR3 is CASSPQEATNEKLFF. In DNA form, the CDR3 reads TGTGCCAGCAGCCCACAGGAGGCAACTAATGAAAAACTGTTTTTT. Complete variable domain (other parts from reference TRBV5-6 and TRBJ1-4): DAGVTQSPTHLIKTRGQQVTLRCSPKSGHDTVSWYQQALGQGPQFIFQYYEEEERQRGNFPDRFSGHQFPNYSSELNVNALLLGDSALYLCASSPQEATNEKLFFGSGTQLSVL.

Details on this clone: Other DNA sequences in this specimen translate into the identical CDR3. This chain connects TRBV6-5 to TRBJ2-1; 9 bases match TRBD2. V trimming: 5 bases; J trimming: 0 bases; junction bases outside the gene matches: 2. The CDR3 is 15 residues long. Looked up from germline, CDR1 is MNHEY and CDR2 is SVGAGI. The CDR3 reads CASSLAGSSYNEQFF. CDR3 DNA sequence: TGTGCCAGCAGTCTAGCGGGGAGCTCCTACAATGAGCAGTTCTTC.